This T cell receptor (beta chain) was captured in a study of blood T cells in healthy people across ages. V was pared by 2 bases and J by 6 bases, with 9 bases of the junction left unmatched. CDR3 size: 16 residues. The germline gives CDR1 SGHRS, CDR2 YFSETQ. The second PCR ran roughly 6 to 11 cycles with a sample-barcoded 5' primer and J-beta primers. TCRdb recomputed calls from the 5' RACE reads with MiXCR, one row per CDR3 protein. This table holds about 500,000 distinct CDR3 sequences, approximately 25% found once. Per sample, a minimum of 6.5 million PBMCs were isolated. In its sample, this clonotype was seen a few times. This sample also appeared in a second study, on T cells of mothers and their children.

This chain joins TRBV5-1 and TRBJ2-3, with 10 bases that match TRBD2. The source material was blood. The TCR was taken from a boy younger than 18 in good health. CDR3 in DNA: TGCGCCAGCAGCTTAGCGGGGGGGCAGGAATTGGATACGCAGTATTTT. This sequence encodes CASSLAGGQELDTQYF.